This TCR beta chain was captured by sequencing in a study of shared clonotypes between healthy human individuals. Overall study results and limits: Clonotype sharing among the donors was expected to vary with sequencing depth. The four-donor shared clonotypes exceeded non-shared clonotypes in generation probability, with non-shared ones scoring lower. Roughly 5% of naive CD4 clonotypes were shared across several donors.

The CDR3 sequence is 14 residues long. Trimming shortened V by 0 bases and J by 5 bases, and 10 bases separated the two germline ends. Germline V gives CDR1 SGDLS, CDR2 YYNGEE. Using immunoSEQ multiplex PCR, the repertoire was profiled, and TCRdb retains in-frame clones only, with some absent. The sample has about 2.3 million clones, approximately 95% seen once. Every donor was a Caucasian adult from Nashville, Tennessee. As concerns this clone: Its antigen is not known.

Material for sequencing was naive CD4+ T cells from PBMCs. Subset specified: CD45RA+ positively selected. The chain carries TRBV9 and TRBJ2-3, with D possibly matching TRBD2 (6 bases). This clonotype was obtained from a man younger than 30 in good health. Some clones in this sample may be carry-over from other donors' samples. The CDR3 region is CASSVARGGDTQYF. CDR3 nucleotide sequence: TGTGCCAGCAGCGTAGCGAGGGGAGGAGATACGCAGTATTTT. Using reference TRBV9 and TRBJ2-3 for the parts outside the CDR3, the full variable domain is DSGVTQTPKHLITATGQRVTLRCSPRSGDLSVYWYQQSLDQGLQFLIQYYNGEERAKGNILERFSAQQFPDLHSELNLSSLELGDSALYFCASSVARGGDTQYFGPGTRLTVL.